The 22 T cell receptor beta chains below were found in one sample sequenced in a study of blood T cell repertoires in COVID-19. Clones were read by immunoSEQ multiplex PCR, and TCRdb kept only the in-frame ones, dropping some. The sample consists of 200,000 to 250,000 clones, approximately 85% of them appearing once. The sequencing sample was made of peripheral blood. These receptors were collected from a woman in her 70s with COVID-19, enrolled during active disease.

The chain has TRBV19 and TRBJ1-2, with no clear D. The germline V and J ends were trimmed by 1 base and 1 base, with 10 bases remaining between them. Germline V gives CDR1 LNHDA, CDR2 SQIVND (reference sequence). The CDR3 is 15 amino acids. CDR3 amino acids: CASSIGGGNNYGYTF. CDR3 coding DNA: TGTGCCAGTAGTATAGGAGGCGGGAATAACTATGGCTACACCTTC.

The CDR3 here is CASSLMGQQNQPQHF. The DNA for the CDR3 is TGTGCCAGCAGCTTGATGGGACAGCAGAATCAGCCCCAGCATTTT. The J gene is TRBJ1-5, the V gene TRBV7-2, with TRBD1 identical over 7 bases. Germline values: CDR1 SGHTA, CDR2 FQGNSA. CDR3 length: 15 residues. Unmatched junction bases numbered 6, after V lost 3 bases and J lost 4 bases.

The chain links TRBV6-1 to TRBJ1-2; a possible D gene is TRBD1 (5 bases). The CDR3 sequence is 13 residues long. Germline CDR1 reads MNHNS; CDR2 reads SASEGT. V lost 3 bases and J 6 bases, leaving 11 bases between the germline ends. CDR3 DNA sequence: TGTGCCAGCAGTGACAGGGCCCATGATGGCTACACCTTC. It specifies CASSDRAHDGYTF.

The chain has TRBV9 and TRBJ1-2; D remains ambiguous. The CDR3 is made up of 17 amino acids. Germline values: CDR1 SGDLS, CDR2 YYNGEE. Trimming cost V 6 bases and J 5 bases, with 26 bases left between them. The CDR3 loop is CASKGFGPPVEGYGYTF. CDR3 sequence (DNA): TGTGCCAGCAAAGGATTCGGGCCCCCGGTGGAGGGTTATGGCTACACCTTC.

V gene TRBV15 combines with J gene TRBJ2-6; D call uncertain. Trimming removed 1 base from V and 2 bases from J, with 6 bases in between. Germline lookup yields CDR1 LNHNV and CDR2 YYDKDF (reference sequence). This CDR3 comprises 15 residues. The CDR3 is CATSRGRAGANVLTF. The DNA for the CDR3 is TGTGCCACCAGCAGAGGTCGGGCTGGGGCCAACGTCCTGACTTTC.

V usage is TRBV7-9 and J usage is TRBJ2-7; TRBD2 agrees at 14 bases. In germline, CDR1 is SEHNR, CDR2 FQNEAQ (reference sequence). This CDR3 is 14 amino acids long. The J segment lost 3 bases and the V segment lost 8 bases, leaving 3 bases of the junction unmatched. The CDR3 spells CASGTSGSFYEQYF. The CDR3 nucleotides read TGTGCCAGCGGGACTAGCGGGAGTTTCTACGAGCAGTACTTC.

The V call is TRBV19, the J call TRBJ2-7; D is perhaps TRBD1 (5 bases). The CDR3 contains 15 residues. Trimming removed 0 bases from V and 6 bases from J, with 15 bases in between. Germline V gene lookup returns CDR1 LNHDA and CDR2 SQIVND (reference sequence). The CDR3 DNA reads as TGTGCCAGTAGTATAGATCACAGGTCGGGTGCCGAGCAGTACTTC. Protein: CASSIDHRSGAEQYF.

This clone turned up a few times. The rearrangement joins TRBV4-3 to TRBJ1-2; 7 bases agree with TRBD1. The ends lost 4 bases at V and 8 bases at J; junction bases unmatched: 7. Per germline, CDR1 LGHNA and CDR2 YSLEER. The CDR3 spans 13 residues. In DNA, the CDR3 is TGCGCCAGCAGCCCGGATAGGGGGCGAGGCTACACCTTC. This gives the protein CASSPDRGRGYTF.

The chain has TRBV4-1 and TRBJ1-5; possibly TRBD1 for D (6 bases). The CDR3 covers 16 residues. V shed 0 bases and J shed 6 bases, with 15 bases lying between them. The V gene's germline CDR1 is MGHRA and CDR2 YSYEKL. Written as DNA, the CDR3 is TGCGCCAGCAGCCAAGACGGACAGTCGTGGGTTCAGCCCCAGCATTTT. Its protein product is CASSQDGQSWVQPQHF.

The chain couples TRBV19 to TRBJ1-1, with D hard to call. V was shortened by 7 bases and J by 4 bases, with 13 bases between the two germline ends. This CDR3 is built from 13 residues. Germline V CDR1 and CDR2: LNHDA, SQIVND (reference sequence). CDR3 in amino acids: CASTRAGFTEAFF. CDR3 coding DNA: TGTGCCAGTACCCGAGCGGGGTTCACTGAAGCTTTCTTT.

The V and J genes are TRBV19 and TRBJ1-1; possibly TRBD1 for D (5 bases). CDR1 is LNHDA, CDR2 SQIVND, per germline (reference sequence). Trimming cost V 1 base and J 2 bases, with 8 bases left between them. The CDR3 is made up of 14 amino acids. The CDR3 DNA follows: TGTGCCAGTAGTATAGTCGACAGTAACACTGAAGCTTTCTTT. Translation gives CASSIVDSNTEAFF.

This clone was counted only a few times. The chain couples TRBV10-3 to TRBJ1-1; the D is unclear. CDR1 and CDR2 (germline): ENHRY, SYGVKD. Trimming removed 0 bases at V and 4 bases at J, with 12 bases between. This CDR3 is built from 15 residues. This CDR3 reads CAISESVTTGTEAFF. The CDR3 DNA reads TGTGCCATCAGTGAGTCGGTCACAACGGGCACTGAAGCTTTCTTT.

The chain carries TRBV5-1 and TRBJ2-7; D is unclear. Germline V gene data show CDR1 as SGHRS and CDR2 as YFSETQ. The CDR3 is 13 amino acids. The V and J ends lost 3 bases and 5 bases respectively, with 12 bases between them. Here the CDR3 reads CASSWRLEDEQYF. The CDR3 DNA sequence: TGCGCCAGCAGCTGGAGATTAGAGGACGAGCAGTACTTC.

CDR3 sequence (DNA): TGCGCCAGCAGCTTGACGGGGACACTCCAAGAGACCCAGTACTTC. Translation: CASSLTGTLQETQYF. The rearrangement links TRBV5-1 to TRBJ2-5; tentatively, D is TRBD1 (6 bases). Germline values: CDR1 SGHRS, CDR2 YFSETQ. The CDR3 is made up of 15 amino acids. V was cut by 1 base and J by 1 base, with 11 bases left in between.

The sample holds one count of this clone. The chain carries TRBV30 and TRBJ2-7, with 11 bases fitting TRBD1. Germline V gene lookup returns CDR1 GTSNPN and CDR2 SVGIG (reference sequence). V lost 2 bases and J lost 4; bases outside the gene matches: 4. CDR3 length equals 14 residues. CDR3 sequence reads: CAWSPGTGGYEQYF. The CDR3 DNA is TGTGCCTGGAGTCCCGGGACAGGGGGGTACGAGCAGTACTTC.

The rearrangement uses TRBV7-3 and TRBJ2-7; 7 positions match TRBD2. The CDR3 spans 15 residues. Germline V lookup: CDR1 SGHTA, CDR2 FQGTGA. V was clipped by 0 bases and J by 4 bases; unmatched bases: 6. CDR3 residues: CASSLTGGAGYEQYF. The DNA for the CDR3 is TGTGCCAGCAGCTTAACGGGAGGGGCGGGTTACGAGCAGTACTTC.

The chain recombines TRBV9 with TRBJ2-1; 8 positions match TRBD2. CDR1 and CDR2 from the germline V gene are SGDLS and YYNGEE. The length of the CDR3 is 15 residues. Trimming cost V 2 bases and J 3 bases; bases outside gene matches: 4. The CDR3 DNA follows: TGTGCCAGCAGCGTGGACGGGAGGGACTACAATGAGCAGTTCTTC. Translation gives CASSVDGRDYNEQFF.

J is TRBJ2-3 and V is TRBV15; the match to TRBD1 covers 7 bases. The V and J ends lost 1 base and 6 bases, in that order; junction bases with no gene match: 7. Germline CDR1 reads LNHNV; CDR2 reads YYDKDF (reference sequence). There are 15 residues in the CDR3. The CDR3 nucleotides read TGTGCCACCAGCAGAGGACAGGGATTTGCGGATACGCAGTATTTT. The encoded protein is CATSRGQGFADTQYF.

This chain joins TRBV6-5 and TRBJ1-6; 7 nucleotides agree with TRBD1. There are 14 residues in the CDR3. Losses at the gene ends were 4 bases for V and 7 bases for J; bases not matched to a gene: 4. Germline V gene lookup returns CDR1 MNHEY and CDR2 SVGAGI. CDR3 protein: CASSFGDSNSPLHF. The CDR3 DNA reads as TGTGCCAGCAGTTTCGGGGACAGCAATTCACCCCTCCACTTT.

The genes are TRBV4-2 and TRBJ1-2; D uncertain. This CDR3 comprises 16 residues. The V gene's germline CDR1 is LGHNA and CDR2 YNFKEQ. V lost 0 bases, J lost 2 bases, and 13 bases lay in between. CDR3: CASSQDFGEPNYGYTF. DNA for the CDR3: TGTGCCAGCAGCCAAGATTTTGGGGAGCCGAACTATGGCTACACCTTC.

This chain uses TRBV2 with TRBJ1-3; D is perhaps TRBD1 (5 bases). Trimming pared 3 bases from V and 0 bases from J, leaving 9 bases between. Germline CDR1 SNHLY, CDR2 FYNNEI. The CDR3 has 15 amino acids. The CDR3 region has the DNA TGTGCCAGCAGTGACAGACAGCACTCTGGAAACACCATATATTTT. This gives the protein CASSDRQHSGNTIYF. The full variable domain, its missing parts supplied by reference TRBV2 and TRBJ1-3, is EPEVTQTPSHQVTQMGQEVILRCVPISNHLYFYWYRQILGQKVEFLVSFYNNEISEKSEIFDDQFSVERPDGSNFTLKIRSTKLEDSAMYFCASSDRQHSGNTIYFGEGSWLTVV.

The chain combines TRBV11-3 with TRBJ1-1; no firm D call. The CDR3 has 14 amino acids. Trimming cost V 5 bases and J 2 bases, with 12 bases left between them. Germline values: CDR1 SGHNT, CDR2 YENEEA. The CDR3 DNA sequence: TGTGCCAGCAGCCACCGGCAGGTCAACACTGAAGCTTTCTTT. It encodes CASSHRQVNTEAFF.